Presented here are 3 T cell receptor beta chains from one specimen sequenced in a study of vaccination and CD4 T cells after COVID-19. At the Johns Hopkins FTIC core, DNA taken from cultured CD4+ T cells was sequenced by way of the Oncomine TCR Beta short-read assay. TCRdb redid the calling of the PCR reads with MiXCR, one entry per CDR3 protein. Here the sample spans some 20,000 distinct CDR3 sequences, around two fifths being singletons. Treatment defined: roughly 11-day PBMC culture with coronavirus spike peptide pools or control peptides (ViraFEST assay). Their specific antigens are unknown. Sequenced: CD4+ T cells from blood, cultured in vitro. Receptor source: a human donor who had recovered from COVID-19.

The V and J genes are TRBV20-1 and TRBJ2-1; D might be TRBD2 (6 bases). The CDR3 length is 16 residues. Germline V gene data show CDR1 as DFQATT and CDR2 as SNEGSKA (reference sequence). With 2 bases removed from V and 6 bases from J, the gap between germline ends came to 20 bases. The CDR3 is CSARRPSGSTPNEQFF. CDR3 DNA sequence: TGCAGTGCTAGAAGACCCAGCGGGTCCACCCCCAATGAGCAGTTCTTC.

V gene TRBV20-1 combines with J gene TRBJ2-5, with D maybe TRBD1 (6 bases). V lost 4 bases and J 0 bases, leaving 15 bases between the germline ends. This CDR3 is 15 amino acids long. Germline values: CDR1 DFQATT, CDR2 SNEGSKA (reference sequence). This chain's CDR3 is CSATLSGQYQETQYF. In DNA form, the CDR3 reads TGCAGTGCTACGCTCTCCGGACAGTACCAAGAGACCCAGTACTTC.

The rearrangement joins TRBV20-1 to TRBJ2-3; D call uncertain. CDR3 size: 11 residues. CDR1 and CDR2 from the germline V gene are DFQATT and SNEGSKA (reference sequence). In DNA form, the CDR3 reads TGCAGCGGCCGCATGGCAGATACGCAGTATTTT. Its protein is CSGRMADTQYF.